This T cell receptor (beta chain) was identified during a study of blood T cells in healthy people across ages. This clonotype was counted only a few times. CDR3 length equals 11 residues. CDR1 DFQATT and CDR2 SNEGSKA come from the germline V gene (reference sequence). With 3 bases removed from V and 5 bases from J, the gap between germline ends came to 7 bases. For the second PCR, which ran for about 7 to 11 cycles, a sample-barcoded 5' primer and a J-beta primer mix were used. Each cDNA molecule received a tag from a template-switch adaptor that had 12 random nucleotides. TCRdb redid the calling of the 5' RACE reads with MiXCR, one entry per CDR3 protein. This repertoire shows approximately 490,000 distinct CDR3 sequences, more than 20% found once; its top ten account for roughly 10%. This sample also appeared in a second study, on T cells of mothers and their children.

This sequence originates from a boy younger than 18 in good health. Specimen: blood. V is TRBV20-1 and J is TRBJ2-5; possibly TRBD2 for D (6 bases). DNA of the CDR3: TGCAGTGCTAGTGGGGGGGAGACCCAGTACTTC. Translation: CSASGGETQYF.